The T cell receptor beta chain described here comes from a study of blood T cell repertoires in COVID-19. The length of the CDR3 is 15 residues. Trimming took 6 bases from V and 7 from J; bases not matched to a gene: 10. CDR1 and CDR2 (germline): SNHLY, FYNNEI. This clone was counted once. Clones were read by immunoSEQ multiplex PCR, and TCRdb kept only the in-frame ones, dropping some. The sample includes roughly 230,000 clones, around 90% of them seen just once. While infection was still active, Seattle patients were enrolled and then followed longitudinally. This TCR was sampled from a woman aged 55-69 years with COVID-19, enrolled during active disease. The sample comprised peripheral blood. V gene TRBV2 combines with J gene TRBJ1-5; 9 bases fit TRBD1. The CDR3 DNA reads TGTGCCAGCAGCCCTGCGAGGGGACAGGGCCAGCCCCAGCATTTT. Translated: CASSPARGQGQPQHF.